This T cell receptor (beta chain) was observed in a study of blood T cell repertoires in COVID-19. The repertoire was sequenced with immunoSEQ multiplex PCR; TCRdb's copy has only in-frame clones and lacks some. This table has approximately 40,000 clones, around 83% appearing once. This clone was counted only a few times. The CDR3 contains 13 residues. J gave up 9 bases and V 9 bases, and 5 bases lay outside the gene matches. Germline CDR1 and CDR2: ENHRY and SYGVKD. This chain connects TRBV10-3 to TRBJ2-1; the match to TRBD2 covers 13 bases. The sequence derives from a man in his sixties with active or convalescent COVID-19. What was sequenced was peripheral blood. DNA for the CDR3: TGTGCCATTAGGACTAGCGGGAGCATTGAGCAGTTCTTC. Residues: CAIRTSGSIEQFF.